The 10 T cell receptor beta chains below all came from one sample that was sequenced in a study of identical twins. TCRdb called the 5' RACE reads again in MiXCR, with one record for every CDR3 protein. The data contain fewer than 500,000 distinct CDR3 sequences, roughly 24% of them singletons. The same data also went into a second study, on T cells expressing NK-cell markers.

The sample was CD4+ T cells sorted from blood. The receptors were gathered from a young woman in good health.

The chain recombines TRBV6-2 or TRBV6-3 with TRBJ2-1, with 11 bases identical to TRBD2. The germline V gene has CDR1 MNHEY and CDR2 SVGEGT. The junction had 6 bases not matched to a gene; V was cut back by 6 bases and J by 5 bases. The CDR3 totals 15 residues. The CDR3 protein is CASRLTSGGHNEQFF. The CDR3 DNA is TGTGCCAGCAGATTAACTAGCGGGGGCCACAATGAGCAGTTCTTC.

The CDR3 DNA follows: TGTGCCAGCAGTTACTCAGACAGGGAGAATGGCTACACCTTC. It is translated as CASSYSDRENGYTF. J is TRBJ1-2 and V is TRBV6-5; 7 positions match TRBD1. The CDR3 is 14 amino acids. Germline-derived CDR1 and CDR2 are MNHEY and SVGAGI. Losses at the gene ends were 0 bases for V and 6 bases for J; bases not matched to a gene: 4.

This clonotype showed up just a few times. J is TRBJ2-1 and V is TRBV20-1, with D perhaps being TRBD1 or TRBD2 (5 bases each). The CDR3 has 12 residues. The V gene's germline CDR1 is DFQATT and CDR2 SNEGSKA (reference sequence). The ends were cut back, 0 bases at V and 6 bases at J, with 6 bases in the middle. The CDR3, as DNA: TGCAGTGCTAGAGAGGGGGTCAATGAGCAGTTCTTC. Its protein is CSAREGVNEQFF.

CDR3 nucleotides: TGTGCCAGCAGTTACTCGATCATATCAGAGCAGTTCTTC. Its translation: CASSYSIISEQFF. V usage is TRBV6-6 and J usage is TRBJ2-1; D is unclear. V gave up 0 bases and J gave up 10 bases, with 10 bases separating them. Germline CDR1 and CDR2: MNHNY and SVGAGI (reference sequence). CDR3 length: 13 amino acids.

The gene calls are TRBV7-2 and TRBJ2-3, with a weak D call TRBD2 (5 bases). V gave up 2 bases and J gave up 5 bases, with 14 bases separating them. CDR1 SGHTA and CDR2 FQGNSA come from the germline V gene. The CDR3 has 15 amino acids. CDR3: CASSLRANRGDTQYF. DNA for the CDR3: TGTGCCAGCAGCTTACGTGCCAATCGGGGAGATACGCAGTATTTT.

V is TRBV6-5 and J is TRBJ2-3, with a tentative D call TRBD2 (6 bases). Germline assignment: CDR1 MNHEY and CDR2 SVGAGI. The CDR3 covers 17 residues. Trimming removed 0 bases from V and 7 bases from J, with 20 bases in between. The chain's CDR3 is CASSYSDYPGWSNTQYF. The CDR3 DNA sequence: TGTGCCAGCAGTTACTCGGACTATCCAGGGTGGTCGAATACGCAGTATTTT.

The gene calls are TRBV29-1 and TRBJ2-3; D tentatively reads TRBD1 or TRBD2 (6 bases each). V lost 4 bases and J lost 4, with 15 bases in between. Germline V gene data show CDR1 as SQVTM and CDR2 as ANQGSEA. The CDR3 spans 14 residues. CDR3 in amino acids: CSVAGGRPADTQYF. The CDR3 nucleotides read TGCAGCGTTGCTGGGGGGCGACCGGCAGATACGCAGTATTTT.

This clonotype was detected ten times or more. The CDR3 region is CAISPNLVVSNEKLFF. Written as DNA, the CDR3 is TGTGCCATCAGTCCAAACCTAGTAGTGTCTAATGAAAAACTGTTTTTT. V usage is TRBV10-3 and J usage is TRBJ1-4; no firm D call. V shed 5 bases and J shed 3 bases, with 16 bases lying between them. The CDR3 has 16 amino acids. Germline V gives CDR1 ENHRY, CDR2 SYGVKD.

This clonotype was seen a few times. The gene calls are TRBV3-1 and TRBJ2-7, with D perhaps TRBD1 (5 bases). Germline CDR1 reads LGHDT; CDR2 reads YNNKEL (reference sequence). The CDR3 has 19 residues. V was trimmed by 1 base and J by 1 base, leaving 23 bases between them. The CDR3 spells CASSQGVLRKGQTSYEQYF. CDR3 DNA sequence: TGTGCCAGCAGCCAAGGAGTTCTTAGGAAGGGGCAAACATCCTACGAGCAGTACTTC.

Note on this clonotype: A clone one base away is much larger, so this may be a read error. This chain links TRBV5-1 with TRBJ2-2; 7 nucleotides line up with TRBD2. The CDR3 has 15 amino acids. Unmatched junction bases numbered 7, after V lost 4 bases and J lost 4 bases. CDR1 and CDR2 (germline): SGHRS, YFSETQ. CDR3 bases: TGCGCCAGCAGCCTAAATAGCGGGTCCACCGGGGAGCTGTTTTTT. Protein: CASSLNSGSTGELFF.